The rows below give T cell receptor beta chains drawn from one sample of a study of OX40 agonist ivuxolimab in advanced cancers. Method: immunoSEQ multiplex PCR; TCRdb's copy keeps in-frame clones and lacks some. The table has tens of thousands of clones, more than 70% seen once. Sequenced material: CD4+ or CD8+ T cells sorted from blood, taken in a trial of the OX40 agonist ivuxolimab. Receptors were obtained from an adult with an advanced solid tumor such as melanoma, head and neck, liver or kidney cancer. Each CDR3 is given with its conserved first and last residue. D genes are given only for firm matches. Expanded clones are given a class, and other clones once, few, many or no size at all.

D,J,size,V,DNA,CDR3
TRBD2,TRBJ2-5,.,TRBV15,TGTGCCACCAGCAGAGATAGCGGGGGCCTACGGACCCAGTACTTC,CATSRDSGGLRTQYF
.,TRBJ1-4,.,TRBV4-3,TGCGCCAGCAGCCAAGAAGTGGGGGGAGGGGGTGAAAAACTGTTTTTT,CASSQEVGGGGEKLFF
TRBD1,TRBJ1-4,few,TRBV10-3,TGTGCCATCAGTGAGAACTCAGGGGGACTGAATGAAAAACTGTTTTTT,CAISENSGGLNEKLFF
.,TRBJ2-2,.,TRBV7-3,TGTGCCAGCAGCTCAGGGTACGGGATCGGGGAGCTGTTTTTT,CASSSGYGIGELFF
TRBD2,TRBJ2-7,few,TRBV7-2,TGTGCCAGCAGAGGGACTAGCTGGTACGAGCAGTACTTC,CASRGTSWYEQYF
.,TRBJ2-7,.,TRBV11-3,TGTGCCAGCAGCCGTAACTGGGGCAGCTCCTACGAGCAGTACTTC,CASSRNWGSSYEQYF
TRBD1,TRBJ2-7,few,TRBV7-2,TGTGCCAGCAGCTTTGAGACAGGGCGCGAGCAGTACTTC,CASSFETGREQYF
.,TRBJ1-5,few,TRBV7-9,TGTGCCAGCAGCTCGGTCTTGGGGATGTGGGACAATCAGCCCCAGCATTTT,CASSSVLGMWDNQPQHF
TRBD2,TRBJ2-1,.,TRBV7-3,TGTGCCAGCAGCTTCGGGCTAGCGGACAATGAGCAGTTCTTC,CASSFGLADNEQFF
TRBD2,TRBJ2-3,once,TRBV7-3,TGTGCCAGCAGCTTAATGGGGGGGTCCAACACAGATACGCAGTATTTT,CASSLMGGSNTDTQYF
.,TRBJ1-1,few,TRBV30,TGTGCCTGGAGGAGGGTGATGAACACTGAAGCTTTCTTT,CAWRRVMNTEAFF
.,TRBJ2-1,.,TRBV28,TGTGCCAGCAGAGTCGGACCGGCCGCGTCCTACAATGAGCAGTTCTTC,CASRVGPAASYNEQFF
.,TRBJ2-2,.,TRBV4-3,TGCGCCAGCAGCCAATACCTAACGAACACCGGGGAGCTGTTTTTT,CASSQYLTNTGELFF
.,TRBJ2-7,.,TRBV5-4,TGTGCCAGCAGCGACAGACAGGGAGGTAGCTCCTACGAGCAGTACTTC,CASSDRQGGSSYEQYF
.,TRBJ2-7,.,TRBV29-1,TGCAGCGTCCGACTAGGTGCCTACGAGCAGTACTTC,CSVRLGAYEQYF
.,TRBJ2-5,once,TRBV10-2,TGCGCCAGCAGTGAGCAACAAGAGACCCAGTACTTC,CASSEQQETQYF